This T cell receptor beta chain is from a study of blood T cell repertoires in COVID-19. Study-level information: The cDNA or gDNA used as material had been derived from T cells, B-cell-depleted T cells, or PBMCs.

Per germline, CDR1 SGHRS and CDR2 YFSETQ. The CDR3 is 15 amino acids. Deletions cut 4 bases from V and 6 bases from J, with 18 bases between. Authors' processing steps: From reference gene primer amplification, estimates of nucleated cell counts were derived. Profiling relied on immunoSEQ multiplex PCR, and the TCRdb table lists in-frame clones only, not all of them. That table furnishes V, J and clone size, whereas the DNA furnished D and trimming. The table includes 60,000 or so clones, around 80% detected once. The sequence came from a man aged 55 to 69 with acute or convalescent COVID-19. The sequenced material came from peripheral blood. The rearrangement uses TRBV5-1 and TRBJ2-3; D possibly corresponds to TRBD1 (6 bases). Here the CDR3 DNA reads TGCGCCAGCAGCACAAGCCTCACAGGGTCCGATACGCAGTATTTT. This gives the protein CASSTSLTGSDTQYF.